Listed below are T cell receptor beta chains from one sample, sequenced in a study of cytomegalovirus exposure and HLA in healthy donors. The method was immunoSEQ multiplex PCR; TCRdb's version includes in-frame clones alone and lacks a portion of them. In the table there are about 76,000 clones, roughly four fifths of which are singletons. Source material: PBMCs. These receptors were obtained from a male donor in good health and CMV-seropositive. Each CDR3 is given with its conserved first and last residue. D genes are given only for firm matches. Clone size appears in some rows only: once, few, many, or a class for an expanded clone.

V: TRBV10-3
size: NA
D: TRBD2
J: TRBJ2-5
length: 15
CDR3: CAISGGGGGRETQYF
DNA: TGTGCCATCAGTGGAGGCGGGGGGGGGCGGGAGACCCAGTACTTC

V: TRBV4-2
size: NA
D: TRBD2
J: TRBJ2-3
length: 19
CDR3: CASSQDYRLAGGAGDTQYF
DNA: TGTGCCAGCAGCCAAGATTATCGACTAGCGGGGGGAGCGGGAGATACGCAGTATTTT

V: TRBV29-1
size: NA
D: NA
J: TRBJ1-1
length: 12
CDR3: CSVEGGGTEAFF
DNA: TGCAGCGTTGAAGGGGGCGGCACTGAAGCTTTCTTT

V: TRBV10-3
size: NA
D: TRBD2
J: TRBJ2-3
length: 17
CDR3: CAISESMSGGGGDTQYF
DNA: TGTGCCATCAGTGAGTCTATGAGCGGGGGGGGAGGAGATACGCAGTATTTT

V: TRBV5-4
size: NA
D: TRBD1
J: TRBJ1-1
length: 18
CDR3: CASSPYGYGTGADTEAFF
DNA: TGTGCCAGCAGCCCTTATGGATACGGGACAGGGGCCGACACTGAAGCTTTCTTT

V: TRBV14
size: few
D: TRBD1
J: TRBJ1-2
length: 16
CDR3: CASSQGTGNPYYGYTF
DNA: TGTGCCAGCAGCCAAGGGACAGGGAATCCCTACTATGGCTACACCTTC

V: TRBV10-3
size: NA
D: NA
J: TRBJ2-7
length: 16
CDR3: CAISESRGLTSYEQYF
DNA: TGTGCCATCAGTGAGTCTAGGGGCCTGACCTCCTACGAGCAGTACTTC

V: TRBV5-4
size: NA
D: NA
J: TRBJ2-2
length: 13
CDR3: CASSSRWTGELFF
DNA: TGTGCCAGCAGTTCCAGGTGGACCGGGGAGCTGTTTTTT

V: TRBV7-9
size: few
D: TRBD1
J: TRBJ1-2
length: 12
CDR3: CASSLEQGGYTF
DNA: TGTGCCAGCAGCTTAGAACAGGGGGGCTACACCTTC

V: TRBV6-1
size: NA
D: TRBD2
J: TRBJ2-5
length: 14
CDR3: CASRPGLAGPTQYF
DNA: TGTGCCAGCAGGCCGGGACTAGCGGGTCCCACCCAGTACTTC

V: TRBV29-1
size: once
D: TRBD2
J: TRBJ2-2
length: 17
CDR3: CSVGGLAGGPGTGELFF
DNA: TGCAGCGTGGGGGGACTAGCGGGAGGGCCGGGCACCGGGGAGCTGTTTTTT

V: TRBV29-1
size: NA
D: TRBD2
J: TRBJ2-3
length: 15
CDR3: CSAYTSGGAWDTQYF
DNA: TGCAGCGCCTACACTAGCGGGGGGGCGTGGGATACGCAGTATTTT

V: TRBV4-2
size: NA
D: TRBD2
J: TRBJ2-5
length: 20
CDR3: CASSQGGTALSSGVVETQYF
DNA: TGTGCCAGCAGCCAAGGAGGTACCGCCCTTTCTAGCGGGGTTGTGGAGACCCAGTACTTC

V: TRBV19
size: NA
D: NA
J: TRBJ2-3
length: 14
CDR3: CASRDGGSTDTQYF
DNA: TGTGCCAGTAGAGATGGGGGGTCCACAGATACGCAGTATTTT

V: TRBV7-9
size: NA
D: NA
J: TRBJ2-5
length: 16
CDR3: CASSLSTRRWQETQYF
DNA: TGTGCCAGCAGCTTGTCCACTAGACGGTGGCAAGAGACCCAGTACTTC

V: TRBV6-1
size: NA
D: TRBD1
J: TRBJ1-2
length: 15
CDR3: CASSEMVGTAVGYTF
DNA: TGTGCCAGCAGTGAAATGGTCGGGACAGCCGTCGGCTACACCTTC

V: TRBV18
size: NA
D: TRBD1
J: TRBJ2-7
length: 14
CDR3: CASSPPGTGGEQYF
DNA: TGTGCCAGCTCACCACCCGGGACAGGGGGCGAGCAGTACTTC

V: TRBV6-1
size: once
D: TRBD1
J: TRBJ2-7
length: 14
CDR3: CASSEVQGAYEQYF
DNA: TGTGCCAGCAGTGAGGTCCAGGGGGCATACGAGCAGTACTTC

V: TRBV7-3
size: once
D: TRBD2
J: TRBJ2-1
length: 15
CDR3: CASSTDGLAGNEQFF
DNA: TGTGCCAGCAGCACCGACGGCCTAGCGGGAAATGAGCAGTTCTTC

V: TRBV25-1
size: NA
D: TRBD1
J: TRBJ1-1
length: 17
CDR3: CASSDRDRGVSDTEAFF
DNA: TGTGCCAGCAGTGACCGGGACAGGGGAGTTTCGGACACTGAAGCTTTCTTT

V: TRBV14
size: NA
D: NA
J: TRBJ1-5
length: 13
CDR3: CASSQSGVQPQHF
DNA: TGTGCCAGCAGCCAAAGCGGGGTACAGCCCCAGCATTTT

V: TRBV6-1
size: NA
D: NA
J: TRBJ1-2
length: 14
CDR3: CASSERPGPYGYTF
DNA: TGTGCCAGCAGTGAACGACCAGGGCCCTATGGCTACACCTTC

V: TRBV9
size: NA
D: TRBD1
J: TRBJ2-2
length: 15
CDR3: CASSPRTGGTGELFF
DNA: TGTGCCAGCAGCCCCCGGACAGGGGGTACCGGGGAGCTGTTTTTT

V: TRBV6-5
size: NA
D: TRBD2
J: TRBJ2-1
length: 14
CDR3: CASSYTMTSGSPFF
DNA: TGTGCCAGCAGTTACACCATGACTAGCGGGTCCCCGTTCTTC

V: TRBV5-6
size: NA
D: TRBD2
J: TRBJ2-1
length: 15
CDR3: CASSLVGRLAGEQFF
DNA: TGTGCCAGCAGCTTGGTAGGGAGGCTAGCGGGAGAGCAGTTCTTC